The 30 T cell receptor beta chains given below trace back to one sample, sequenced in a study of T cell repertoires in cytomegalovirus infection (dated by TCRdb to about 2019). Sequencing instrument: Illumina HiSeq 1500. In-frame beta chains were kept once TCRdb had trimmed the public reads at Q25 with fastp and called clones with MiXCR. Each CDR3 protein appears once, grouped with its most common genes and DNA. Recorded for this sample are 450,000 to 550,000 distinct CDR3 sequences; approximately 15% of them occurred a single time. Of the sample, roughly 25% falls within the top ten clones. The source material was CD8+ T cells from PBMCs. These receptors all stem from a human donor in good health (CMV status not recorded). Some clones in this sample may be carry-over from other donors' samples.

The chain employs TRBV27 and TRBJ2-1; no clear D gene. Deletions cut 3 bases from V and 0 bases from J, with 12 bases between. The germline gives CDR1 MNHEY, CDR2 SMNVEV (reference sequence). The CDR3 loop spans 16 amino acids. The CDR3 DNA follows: TGTGCCAGCAGTTTGCCTCGTCAGAGCTCCTACAATGAGCAGTTCTTC. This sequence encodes CASSLPRQSSYNEQFF.

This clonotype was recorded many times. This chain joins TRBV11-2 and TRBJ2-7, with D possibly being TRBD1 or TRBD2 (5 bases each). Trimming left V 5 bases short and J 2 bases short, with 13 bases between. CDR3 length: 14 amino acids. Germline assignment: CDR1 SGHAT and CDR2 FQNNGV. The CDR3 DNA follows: TGTGCCAGCAGCGCATTTGTGGGGGCCTACGAGCAGTACTTC. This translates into CASSAFVGAYEQYF.

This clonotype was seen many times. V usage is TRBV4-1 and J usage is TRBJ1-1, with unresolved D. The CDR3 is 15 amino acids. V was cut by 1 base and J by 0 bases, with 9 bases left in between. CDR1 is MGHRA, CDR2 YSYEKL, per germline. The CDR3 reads CASSQGPKMNTEAFF. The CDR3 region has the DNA TGCGCCAGCAGCCAAGGACCGAAAATGAACACTGAAGCTTTCTTT.

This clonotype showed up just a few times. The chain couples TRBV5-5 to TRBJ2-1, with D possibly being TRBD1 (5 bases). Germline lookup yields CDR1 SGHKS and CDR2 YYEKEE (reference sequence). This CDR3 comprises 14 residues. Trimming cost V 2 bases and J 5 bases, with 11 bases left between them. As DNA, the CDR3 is TGTGCCAGCAGCTTTCTAGGGGTTGACAATGAGCAGTTCTTC. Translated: CASSFLGVDNEQFF. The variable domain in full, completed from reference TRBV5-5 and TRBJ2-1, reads DAGVTQSPTHLIKTRGQQVTLRCSPISGHKSVSWYQQVLGQGPQFIFQYYEKEERGRGNFPDRFSARQFPNYSSELNVNALLLGDSALYLCASSFLGVDNEQFFGPGTRLTVL.

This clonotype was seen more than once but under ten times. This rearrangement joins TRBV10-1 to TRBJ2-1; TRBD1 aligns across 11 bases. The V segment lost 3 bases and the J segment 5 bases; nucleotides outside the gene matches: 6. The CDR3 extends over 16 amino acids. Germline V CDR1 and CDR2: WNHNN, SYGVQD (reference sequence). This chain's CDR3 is CASSDPGQGDDNEQFF. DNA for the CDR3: TGCGCCAGCAGTGATCCGGGACAGGGGGACGACAATGAGCAGTTCTTC.

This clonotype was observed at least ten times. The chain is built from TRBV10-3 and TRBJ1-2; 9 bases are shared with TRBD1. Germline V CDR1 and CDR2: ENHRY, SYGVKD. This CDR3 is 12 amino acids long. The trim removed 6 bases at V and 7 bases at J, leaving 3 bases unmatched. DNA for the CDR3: TGTGCCATCAGGGACAGGGGAAGTGGCTACACCTTC. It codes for CAIRDRGSGYTF.

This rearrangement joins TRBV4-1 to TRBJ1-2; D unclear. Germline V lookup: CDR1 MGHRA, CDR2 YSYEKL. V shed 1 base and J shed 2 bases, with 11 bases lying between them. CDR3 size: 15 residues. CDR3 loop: CASSQGRTENYGYTF. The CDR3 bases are TGCGCCAGCAGCCAAGGCCGGACGGAGAACTATGGCTACACCTTC.

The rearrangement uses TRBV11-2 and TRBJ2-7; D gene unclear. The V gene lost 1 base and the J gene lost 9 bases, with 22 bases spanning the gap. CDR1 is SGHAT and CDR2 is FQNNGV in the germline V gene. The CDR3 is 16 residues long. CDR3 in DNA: TGTGCCAGCAGCTTAGCCCCGACTGCGACCGTAGACGGGCAGTACTTC. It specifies CASSLAPTATVDGQYF.

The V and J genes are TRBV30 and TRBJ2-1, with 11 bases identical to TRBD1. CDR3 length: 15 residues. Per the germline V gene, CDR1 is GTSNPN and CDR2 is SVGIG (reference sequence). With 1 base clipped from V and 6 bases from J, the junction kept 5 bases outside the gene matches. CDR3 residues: CAWSAGTGGGNEQFF. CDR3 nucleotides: TGTGCCTGGAGTGCCGGGACAGGGGGTGGCAATGAGCAGTTCTTC. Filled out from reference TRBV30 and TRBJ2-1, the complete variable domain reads SQTIHQWPATLVQPVGSPLSLECTVEGTSNPNLYWYRQAAGRGLQLLFYSVGIGQISSEVPQNLSASRPQDRQFILSSKKLLLSDSGFYLCAWSAGTGGGNEQFFGPGTRLTVL.

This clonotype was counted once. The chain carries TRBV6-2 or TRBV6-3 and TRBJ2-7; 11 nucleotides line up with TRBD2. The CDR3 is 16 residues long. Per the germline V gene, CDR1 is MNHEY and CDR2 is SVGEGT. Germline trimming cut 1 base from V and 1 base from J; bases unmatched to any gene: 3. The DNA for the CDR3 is TGTGCCAGCAGTTACTACCCTAGCGGGGGGTCCTACGAGCAGTACTTC. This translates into CASSYYPSGGSYEQYF.

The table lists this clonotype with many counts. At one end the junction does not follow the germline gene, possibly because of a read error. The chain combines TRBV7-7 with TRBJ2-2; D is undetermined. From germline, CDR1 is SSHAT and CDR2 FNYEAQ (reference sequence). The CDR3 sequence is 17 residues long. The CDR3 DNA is TGTGCTAGCAGCTTAAGCCCGGCGGCAACCAGGACCGGGGAGCTGTTTTTT. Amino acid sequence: CASSLSPAATRTGELFF. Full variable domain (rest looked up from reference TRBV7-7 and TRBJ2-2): GAGVSQSPRYKVTKRGQDVTLRCDPISSHATLYWYQQALGQGPEFLTYFNYEAQPDKSGLPSDRFSAERPEGSISTLTIQRTEQRDSAMYRCASSLSPAATRTGELFFGEGSRLTVL.

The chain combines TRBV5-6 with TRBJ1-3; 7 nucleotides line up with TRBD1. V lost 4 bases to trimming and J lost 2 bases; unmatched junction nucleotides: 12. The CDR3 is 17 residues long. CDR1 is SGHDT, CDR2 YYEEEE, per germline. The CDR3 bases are TGTGCCAGCAGCCCTACGAGTGACAGGGAGACTGGAAACACCATATATTTT. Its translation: CASSPTSDRETGNTIYF. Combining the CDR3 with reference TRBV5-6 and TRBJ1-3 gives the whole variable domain DAGVTQSPTHLIKTRGQQVTLRCSPKSGHDTVSWYQQALGQGPQFIFQYYEEEERQRGNFPDRFSGHQFPNYSSELNVNALLLGDSALYLCASSPTSDRETGNTIYFGEGSWLTVV.

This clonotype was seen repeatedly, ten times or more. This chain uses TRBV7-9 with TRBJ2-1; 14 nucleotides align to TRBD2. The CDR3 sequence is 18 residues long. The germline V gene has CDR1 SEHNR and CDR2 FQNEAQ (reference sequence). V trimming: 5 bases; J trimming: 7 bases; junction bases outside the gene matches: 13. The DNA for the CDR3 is TGTGCCAGCAGCAAGGGACTAGCGGGAGATTCGGTTCGGAATGAGCAGTTCTTC. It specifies CASSKGLAGDSVRNEQFF.

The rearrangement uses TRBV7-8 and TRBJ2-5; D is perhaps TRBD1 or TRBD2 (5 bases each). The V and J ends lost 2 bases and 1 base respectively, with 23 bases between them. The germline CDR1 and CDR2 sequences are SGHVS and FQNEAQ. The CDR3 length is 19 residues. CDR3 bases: TGTGCCAGCAGCTTAATCGCGGTCGGGGCGGGCGGGTTCCAAGAGACCCAGTACTTC. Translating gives CASSLIAVGAGGFQETQYF.

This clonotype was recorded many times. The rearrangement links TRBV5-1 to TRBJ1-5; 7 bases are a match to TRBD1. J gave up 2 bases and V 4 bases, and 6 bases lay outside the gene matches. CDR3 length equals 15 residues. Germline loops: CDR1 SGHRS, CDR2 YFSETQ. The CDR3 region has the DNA TGCGCCAGCAGCCCGCGGACAGGACGCAATCAGCCCCAGCATTTT. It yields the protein CASSPRTGRNQPQHF. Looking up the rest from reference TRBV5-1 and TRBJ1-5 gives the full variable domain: KAGVTQTPRYLIKTRGQQVTLSCSPISGHRSVSWYQQTPGQGLQFLFEYFSETQRNKGNFPGRFSGRQFSNSRSEMNVSTLELGDSALYLCASSPRTGRNQPQHFGDGTRLSIL.

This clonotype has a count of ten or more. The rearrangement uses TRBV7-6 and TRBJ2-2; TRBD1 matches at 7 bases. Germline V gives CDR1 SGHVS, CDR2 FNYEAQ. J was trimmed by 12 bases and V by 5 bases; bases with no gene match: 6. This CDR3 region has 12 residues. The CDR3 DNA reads TGTGCCAGCAGCCTCCGGGACAGTAAGCTGTTTTTT. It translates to CASSLRDSKLFF.

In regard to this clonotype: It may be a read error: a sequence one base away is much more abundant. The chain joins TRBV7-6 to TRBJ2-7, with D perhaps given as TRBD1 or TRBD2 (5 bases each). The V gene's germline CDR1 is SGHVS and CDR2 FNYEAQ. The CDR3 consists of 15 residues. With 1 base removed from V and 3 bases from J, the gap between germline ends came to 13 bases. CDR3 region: CASSLEVTDYYEQYF. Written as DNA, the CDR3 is TGTGCCAGCAGCTTAGAGGTGACAGACTACTACGAGCAGTACTTC. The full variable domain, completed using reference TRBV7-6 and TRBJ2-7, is GAGVSQSPRYKVTKRGQDVALRCDPISGHVSLYWYRQALGQGPEFLTYFNYEAQQDKSGLPNDRFSAERPEGSISTLTIQRTEQRDSAMYRCASSLEVTDYYEQYFGPGTRLTVT.

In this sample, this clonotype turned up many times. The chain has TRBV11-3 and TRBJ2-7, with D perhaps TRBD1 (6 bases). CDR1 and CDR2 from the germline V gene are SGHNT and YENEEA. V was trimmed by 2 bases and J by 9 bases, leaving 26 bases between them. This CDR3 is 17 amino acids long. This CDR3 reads CASSLRIFRDKALGQYF. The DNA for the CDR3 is TGTGCCAGCAGCTTACGAATCTTCCGGGACAAAGCCCTTGGGCAGTACTTC.

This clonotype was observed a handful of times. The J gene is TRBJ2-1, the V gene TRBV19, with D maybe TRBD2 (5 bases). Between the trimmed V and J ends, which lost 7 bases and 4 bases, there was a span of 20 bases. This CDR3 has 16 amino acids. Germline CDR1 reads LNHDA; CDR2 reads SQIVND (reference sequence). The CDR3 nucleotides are TGTGCCAGTACTGAGAGTTACGGGCGGGCTTACAATGAGCAGTTCTTC. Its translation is CASTESYGRAYNEQFF. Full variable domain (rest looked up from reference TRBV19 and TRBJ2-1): DGGITQSPKYLFRKEGQNVTLSCEQNLNHDAMYWYRQDPGQGLRLIYYSQIVNDFQKGDIAEGYSVSREKKESFPLTVTSAQKNPTAFYLCASTESYGRAYNEQFFGPGTRLTVL.

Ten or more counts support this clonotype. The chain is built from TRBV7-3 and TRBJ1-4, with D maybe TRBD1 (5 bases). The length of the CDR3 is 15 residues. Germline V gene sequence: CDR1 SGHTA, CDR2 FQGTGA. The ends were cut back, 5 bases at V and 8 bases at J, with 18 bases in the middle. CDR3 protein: CASSLRQPSKEKLFF. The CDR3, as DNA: TGTGCCAGCAGCCTTCGACAGCCATCAAAGGAAAAACTGTTTTTT.

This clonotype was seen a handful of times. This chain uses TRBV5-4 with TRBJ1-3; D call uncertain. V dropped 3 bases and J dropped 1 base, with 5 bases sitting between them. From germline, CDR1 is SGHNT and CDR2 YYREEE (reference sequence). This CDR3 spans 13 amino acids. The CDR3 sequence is CASSWGSGNTIYF. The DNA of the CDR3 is TGTGCCAGCAGCTGGGGTTCTGGAAACACCATATATTTT.

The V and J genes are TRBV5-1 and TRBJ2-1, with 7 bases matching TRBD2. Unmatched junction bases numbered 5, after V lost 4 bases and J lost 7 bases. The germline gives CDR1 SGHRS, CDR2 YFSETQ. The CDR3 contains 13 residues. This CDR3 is CASSPLARNEQFF. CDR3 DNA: TGCGCCAGCAGCCCACTAGCGAGGAATGAGCAGTTCTTC.

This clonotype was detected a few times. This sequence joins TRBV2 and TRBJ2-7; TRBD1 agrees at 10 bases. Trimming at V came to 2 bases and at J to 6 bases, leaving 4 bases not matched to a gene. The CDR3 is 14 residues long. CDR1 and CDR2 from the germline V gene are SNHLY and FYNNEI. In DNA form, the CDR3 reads TGTGCCAGCAGTGAATCAGGGACAGGGGCCGAGCAGTACTTC. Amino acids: CASSESGTGAEQYF.

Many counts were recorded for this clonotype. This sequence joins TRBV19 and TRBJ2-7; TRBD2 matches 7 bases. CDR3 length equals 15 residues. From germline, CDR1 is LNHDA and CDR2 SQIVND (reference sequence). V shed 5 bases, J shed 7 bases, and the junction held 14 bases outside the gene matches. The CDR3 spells CASSPVRGDPREQYF. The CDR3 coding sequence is TGTGCCAGTAGTCCCGTTCGGGGGGATCCTAGGGAGCAGTACTTC.

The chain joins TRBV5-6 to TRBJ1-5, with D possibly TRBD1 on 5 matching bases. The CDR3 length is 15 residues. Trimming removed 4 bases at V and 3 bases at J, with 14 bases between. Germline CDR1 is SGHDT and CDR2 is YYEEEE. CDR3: CASSRGASSNQPQHF. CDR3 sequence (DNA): TGTGCCAGCAGCCGTGGGGCCTCCTCCAATCAGCCCCAGCATTTT.

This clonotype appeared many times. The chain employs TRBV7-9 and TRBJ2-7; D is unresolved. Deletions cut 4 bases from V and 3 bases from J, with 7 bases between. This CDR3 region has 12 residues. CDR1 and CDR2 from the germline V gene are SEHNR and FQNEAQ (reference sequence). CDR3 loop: CASSSRHYEQYF. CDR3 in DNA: TGTGCCAGCAGCTCACGACACTACGAGCAGTACTTC.

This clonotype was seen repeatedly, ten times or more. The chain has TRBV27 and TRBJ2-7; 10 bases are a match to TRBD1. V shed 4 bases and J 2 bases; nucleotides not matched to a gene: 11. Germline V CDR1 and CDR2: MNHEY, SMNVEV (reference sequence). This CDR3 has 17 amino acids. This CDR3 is CASSSPYSGQGPYEQYF. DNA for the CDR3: TGTGCCAGCAGTTCACCCTACTCGGGACAGGGGCCCTACGAGCAGTACTTC.

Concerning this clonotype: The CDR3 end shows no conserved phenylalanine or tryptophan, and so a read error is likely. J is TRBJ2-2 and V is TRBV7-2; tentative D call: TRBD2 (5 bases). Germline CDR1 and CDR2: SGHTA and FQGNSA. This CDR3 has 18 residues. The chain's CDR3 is CASSLGRLGVYTPGELFC. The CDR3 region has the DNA TGTGCGAGCAGCTTAGGCCGTTTGGGAGTGTATACCCCAGGGGAGCTGTTTTGT.

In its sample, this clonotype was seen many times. In DNA, the CDR3 is TGTGCCAGCAGTTTAACAGGGGGAGAAGGTGAAAAACTGTTTTTT. It specifies CASSLTGGEGEKLFF. The V and J genes are TRBV12-3 or TRBV12-4 and TRBJ1-4; 8 bases map to TRBD1. The CDR3 has 15 amino acids. The V gene end was trimmed by 2 bases and the J gene end by 7 bases; junction bases not matched to a gene: 6.

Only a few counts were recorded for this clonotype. The CDR3 sequence: CASRIRDSGYGYTF. For the CDR3, the DNA is TGTGCCAGTAGGATCCGGGACAGCGGCTATGGCTACACCTTC. The chain recombines TRBV19 with TRBJ1-2, with 7 positions matching TRBD1. The CDR3 is 14 residues long. Germline V CDR1 and CDR2: LNHDA, SQIVND (reference sequence). The V and J ends lost 6 bases and 4 bases, in that order; junction bases with no gene match: 8.